This TCR beta chain was sequenced for a study of cytomegalovirus exposure and HLA in healthy donors. The PCR had 60 Vbeta and 13 Jbeta primers. Using immunoSEQ multiplex PCR, the repertoire was profiled, and TCRdb retains in-frame clones only, with some absent. The sample shows approximately 170,000 clones, roughly 84% of them seen only once. This CDR3 contains 14 residues. V was cut by 4 bases and J by 4 bases, with 14 bases left in between. The germline V gene encodes CDR1 SGHRS and CDR2 YFSETQ. The V and J genes are TRBV5-1 and TRBJ1-2, with D possibly being TRBD1 (5 bases). The specimen sequenced was PBMCs. The sequence was collected from a male donor in good health and CMV-seronegative. The CDR3 loop is CASSVGQGSYGYTF. CDR3 DNA: TGCGCCAGCAGCGTAGGCCAGGGAAGCTATGGCTACACCTTC. The complete variable domain, with remaining parts taken from reference TRBV5-1 and TRBJ1-2, reads KAGVTQTPRYLIKTRGQQVTLSCSPISGHRSVSWYQQTPGQGLQFLFEYFSETQRNKGNFPGRFSGRQFSNSRSEMNVSTLELGDSALYLCASSVGQGSYGYTFGSGTRLTVV.